A selection of T cell receptor beta chains follows, all from one sample in a study of cytomegalovirus exposure and HLA in healthy donors. Assay used: immunoSEQ multiplex PCR; TCRdb lists only in-frame clones, some missing. The repertoire holds fewer than 350,000 clones, with over 85% as singletons. The specimen was PBMCs. These receptors came from a woman aged 18-29 years in good health and CMV-seronegative. Each CDR3 is given with its conserved first and last residue. A D gene is named only where the DNA matches it firmly. Clone size appears in some rows only: once, few, many, or a class for an expanded clone.

>TRBD1|13|.|TRBV6-5|TRBJ1-1
TGTGCCAGCAGCCGTACCGAGGGGGCGATAGCTTTCTTT
CASSRTEGAIAFF
>TRBD2|15|.|TRBV6-6|TRBJ2-1
TGTGCCAGCACCATCAGCGGGGGATCGTGGTATGAGCAGTTCTTC
CASTISGGSWYEQFF
>TRBD2|16|.|TRBV2|TRBJ2-3
TGTGCCAGCAGAGCGACTAGCGGGGGGGTAGCAGATACGCAGTATTTT
CASRATSGGVADTQYF
>.|13|.|TRBV29-1|TRBJ1-3
TGCAGCGTTGCAGGGGTTGGAGGAAACACCATATATTTT
CSVAGVGGNTIYF
>.|14|.|TRBV6-6|TRBJ1-1
TGTGCCAGCAGGCTAGGGACTGCGAACACTGAAGCTTTCTTT
CASRLGTANTEAFF
>TRBD1|16|.|TRBV5-6|TRBJ2-1
TGTGCCAGCAGCACCTTGGGACAGGGGGCTTGGAATGAGCAGTTCTTC
CASSTLGQGAWNEQFF
>.|14|.|TRBV27|TRBJ1-1
TGTGCCAGCAGTTTCTTTCGGGAGGACACTGAAGCTTTCTTT
CASSFFREDTEAFF
>.|14|.|TRBV19|TRBJ1-2
TGTGCCAGTAGTACAGGACAGTACGACTATGGCTACACCTTC
CASSTGQYDYGYTF
>.|13|.|TRBV18|TRBJ1-1
TGTGCCAGCTCACCAGGGGGCGACACTGAAGCTTTCTTT
CASSPGGDTEAFF
>.|14|.|TRBV6-5|TRBJ1-1
TGTGCCAGCAGTTACGGGGGCGCTGATACTGAAGCTTTCTTT
CASSYGGADTEAFF
>.|13|.|TRBV18|TRBJ2-3
TGTGCCAGCTCACCCTCCGTTACAGATACGCAGTATTTT
CASSPSVTDTQYF
>TRBD2|18|.|TRBV7-2|TRBJ2-2
TGTGCCAGCAGCCCAAGAGGGACTAGCGGGGGGGATATCGGGGAGCTGTTTTTT
CASSPRGTSGGDIGELFF
>.|13|.|TRBV18|TRBJ2-7
TGTGCCAGCTCGCCGCCTAGCTCCTACGAGCAGTACTTC
CASSPPSSYEQYF
>.|19|.|TRBV2|TRBJ1-1
TGTGCCAGCAGTGAATCCGCGGGTCAGACAGGTTATCTAGACACTGAAGCTTTCTTT
CASSESAGQTGYLDTEAFF
>TRBD2|15|.|TRBV5-1|TRBJ2-1
TGCGCCAGCAGCTTGGATAGCGGGGCCTACAATGAGCAGTTCTTC
CASSLDSGAYNEQFF
>.|12|.|TRBV27|TRBJ2-2
TGTGCCACTGGGCTCGTGACCGGGGAGCTGTTTTTT
CATGLVTGELFF
>.|11|once|TRBV29-1|TRBJ2-1
TGCAGCGTTGGAGGCGGGAATGAGCAGTTCTTC
CSVGGGNEQFF
>.|12|few|TRBV30|TRBJ2-2
TGTGCCTGGAGTGTGACTCGGGGGGAGCTGTTTTTT
CAWSVTRGELFF
>.|13|.|TRBV27|TRBJ2-7
TGTGCCAGCAGTTTCGGCAGGTCCTACGAGCAGTACTTC
CASSFGRSYEQYF
>.|14|.|TRBV7-6|TRBJ1-1
TGTGCCAGCAGCTTCTGGCAGGGGAACACTGAAGCTTTCTTT
CASSFWQGNTEAFF
>.|11|.|TRBV29-1|TRBJ1-1
TGCAGCGTTGTCGCGGGCACTGAAGCTTTCTTT
CSVVAGTEAFF
>.|13|.|TRBV30|TRBJ2-7
TGTGCCTGGAGTGGAGACAGCTACTACGAGCAGTACTTC
CAWSGDSYYEQYF
>.|12|.|TRBV11-2|TRBJ2-3
TGTGCCAGCAGCCCCTCCACAGATACGCAGTATTTT
CASSPSTDTQYF
>.|13|.|TRBV29-1|TRBJ1-2
TGCAGCGCCTGGGACACGGAAGGCTATGGCTACACCTTC
CSAWDTEGYGYTF
>TRBD1|15|.|TRBV5-1|TRBJ1-1
TGCGCCAGCAGCCCCCAGGACAGGTTGGGCACTGAAGCTTTCTTT
CASSPQDRLGTEAFF
>TRBD2|16|.|TRBV5-1|TRBJ2-1
TGCGCCAGCAGCCTGACTAGCGGGGGCCCTTTGATTGAGAAGTTCTTC
CASSLTSGGPLIEKFF
>.|16|.|TRBV5-1|TRBJ1-3
TGCGCCAGCAGCTTGGACAGCCTCGTCTCTGGAAACACCATATATTTT
CASSLDSLVSGNTIYF
>.|13|once|TRBV9|TRBJ2-7
TGTGCCAGCGGAGGTCACTTTTCCTACGAGCAGTACTTC
CASGGHFSYEQYF
>TRBD1|13|.|TRBV30|TRBJ2-7
TGTGCCTGCCGGACAGGGGTGGAGGACGAGCAGTACTTC
CACRTGVEDEQYF
>.|16|.|TRBV19|TRBJ1-5
TGTGCCAGTAGAAACCTGGGAGAGGGAATCAATCAGCCCCAGCATTTT
CASRNLGEGINQPQHF
>TRBD2|15|.|TRBV5-1|TRBJ2-1
TGCGCCAGCAGCTTGGGAGCGGGGGGGCATAATGAGCAGTTCTTC
CASSLGAGGHNEQFF
>.|13|.|TRBV7-9|TRBJ1-1
TGTGCCAGTAAGGGGGAAAGGGACACTGAAGCTTTCTTT
CASKGERDTEAFF
>.|13|.|TRBV5-5|TRBJ1-2
TGTGCCAGCAGCTTGGGCCTCCTACGACTCTACACCTTC
CASSLGLLRLYTF
>.|14|.|TRBV5-1|TRBJ2-3
TGCGCCAGCCGCCGGGGGACCTCTACAGATACGCAGTATTTT
CASRRGTSTDTQYF